The 12 T cell receptor beta chains in this list originate from one sample, sequenced in a study of cytomegalovirus exposure and HLA in healthy donors. The study ran its PCR with 60 Vbeta and 13 Jbeta primers. The repertoire was sequenced with immunoSEQ multiplex PCR; TCRdb's copy has only in-frame clones and lacks some. The repertoire includes some 130,000 clones, 70% to 80% of them detected once, and around 2% sits in the top ten. The sample taken for sequencing was PBMCs. The receptors originated from a man between 25 and 39 years old in good health and CMV-seronegative.

The count of this clone is one. This chain uses TRBV5-4 with TRBJ2-6, with 11 bases that match TRBD1. CDR3 size: 16 residues. V shed 5 bases, J shed 2 bases, and the junction held 3 bases outside the gene matches. Germline V CDR1 and CDR2: SGHNT, YYREEE (reference sequence). The CDR3 protein is CASSSGQGAGANVLTF. The CDR3 DNA is TGTGCCAGCAGTTCGGGACAGGGGGCTGGGGCCAACGTCCTGACTTTC. Complete variable domain (other parts from reference TRBV5-4 and TRBJ2-6): ETGVTQSPTHLIKTRGQQVTLRCSSQSGHNTVSWYQQALGQGPQFIFQYYREEENGRGNFPPRFSGLQFPNYSSELNVNALELDDSALYLCASSSGQGAGANVLTFGAGSRLTVL.

The J gene is TRBJ2-7, the V gene TRBV29-1; possibly TRBD1 for D (6 bases). The V and J ends lost 6 bases and 0 bases respectively, with 9 bases between them. Germline V lookup: CDR1 SQVTM, CDR2 ANQGSEA. This CDR3 spans 12 amino acids. The CDR3 spells CSVTGSSYEQYF. Here the CDR3 DNA reads TGCAGCGTAACAGGGAGCTCCTACGAGCAGTACTTC.

This clone was observed a few times. The V call is TRBV5-4, the J call TRBJ2-5; 13 positions match TRBD2. This CDR3 spans 16 amino acids. J was trimmed by 3 bases and V by 0 bases; bases with no gene match: 2. Germline CDR1 reads SGHNT; CDR2 reads YYREEE (reference sequence). In DNA form, the CDR3 reads TGTGCCAGCAGCTTGGGGACTAGCGGGAGTAAAGAGACCCAGTACTTC. Translation: CASSLGTSGSKETQYF. Drawing the rest from reference TRBV5-4 and TRBJ2-5, the complete variable domain is ETGVTQSPTHLIKTRGQQVTLRCSSQSGHNTVSWYQQALGQGPQFIFQYYREEENGRGNFPPRFSGLQFPNYSSELNVNALELDDSALYLCASSLGTSGSKETQYFGPGTRLLVL.

This chain links TRBV28 with TRBJ2-3; 15 nucleotides match TRBD2. Germline-derived CDR1 and CDR2 are MDHEN and SYDVKM. The junction had 8 bases not matched to a gene; V was cut back by 5 bases and J by 2 bases. The CDR3 loop spans 18 amino acids. This CDR3 reads CASSLPGLAGGPTDTQYF. In DNA form, the CDR3 reads TGTGCCAGCAGTCTACCGGGACTAGCGGGAGGCCCCACAGATACGCAGTATTTT.

The chain uses TRBV13 and TRBJ2-5; 10 nucleotides align to TRBD2. This CDR3 has 19 residues. Germline V CDR1 and CDR2: PRHDT, FYEKMQ (reference sequence). After removal of 5 bases from V and 3 bases from J, the junction contained 18 bases not matched to a gene. The CDR3 protein is CASSPLAGRRISGEETQYF. In DNA, the CDR3 is TGTGCCAGCAGCCCACTAGCGGGAAGGCGAATTTCTGGGGAAGAGACCCAGTACTTC.

This sequence joins TRBV5-1 and TRBJ2-1; weak D call: TRBD1 (6 bases). Trimming pared 1 base from V and 6 bases from J, leaving 23 bases between. This CDR3 is 18 amino acids long. The germline CDR1 and CDR2 sequences are SGHRS and YFSETQ. CDR3 sequence (DNA): TGCGCCAGCAGCTTGTTGGGGCAGGGGATCCAGGCCGGCAATGAGCAGTTCTTC. Its protein product is CASSLLGQGIQAGNEQFF.

This clone was detected only a few times. The chain couples TRBV25-1 to TRBJ1-1, with a tentative D call TRBD1 (6 bases). The germline V gene has CDR1 MGHDK and CDR2 SYGVNS. The V gene lost 3 bases and the J gene lost 1 base, with 12 bases spanning the gap. The CDR3 consists of 15 residues. The CDR3 DNA is TGTGCCAGCAGTGATTATACAGGGCCGAACACTGAAGCTTTCTTT. This sequence encodes CASSDYTGPNTEAFF.

The gene calls are TRBV18 and TRBJ2-5; 7 bases are a match to TRBD1. The CDR3 is 13 residues long. With 5 bases clipped from V and 5 bases from J, the junction kept 5 bases outside the gene matches. Germline V gene lookup returns CDR1 KGHSH and CDR2 LQKENI. The CDR3 is CASSSTQGETQYF. DNA for the CDR3: TGTGCCAGCTCAAGTACACAGGGGGAGACCCAGTACTTC.

This clone was picked up a small number of times. The rearrangement joins TRBV27 to TRBJ1-2; D remains unclear. The CDR3 is 14 residues long. Trimming pared 3 bases from V and 4 bases from J, leaving 12 bases between. Germline V gives CDR1 MNHEY, CDR2 SMNVEV (reference sequence). The CDR3 is CASSFATAAYGYTF. CDR3 nucleotides: TGTGCCAGCAGTTTCGCGACGGCGGCCTATGGCTACACCTTC.

This chain uses TRBV21-1 with TRBJ2-1; TRBD2, the table's D call, was not compared with the DNA. TRBV21-1 is a pseudogene segment. The CDR3 has 20 amino acids. CDR3 sequence (DNA): TGTGCCAGCAGCGACCGACGACTAGCGGGAGTCGCTAGCTCCTACAATGAGCAGTTCTTC. This sequence encodes CASSDRRLAGVASSYNEQFF.

This chain uses TRBV10-3 with TRBJ2-3; D may be TRBD2 (5 bases). The CDR3 is 13 amino acids. V shed 5 bases and J shed 5 bases, with 11 bases lying between them. The germline gives CDR1 ENHRY, CDR2 SYGVKD. In DNA, the CDR3 is TGTGCCATCAGTACCAGAGGAGGAGATACGCAGTATTTT. Residues: CAISTRGGDTQYF.

This clone was counted a single time. The rearrangement joins TRBV9 to TRBJ2-3, with TRBD2 matching over 7 bases. The CDR3 loop spans 15 amino acids. Per the germline V gene, CDR1 is SGDLS and CDR2 is YYNGEE. The V gene end was trimmed by 7 bases and the J gene end by 1 base; junction bases not matched to a gene: 9. The CDR3 nucleotides read TGTGCCAGCGGCCTGGGGGGGTTCGGCACAGATACGCAGTATTTT. Encoded protein: CASGLGGFGTDTQYF.